The 5 T cell receptor beta chains below come from one sample, sequenced in a study of blood T cell repertoires in COVID-19. The assay was immunoSEQ multiplex PCR, and TCRdb's table has in-frame clones only and misses some. The sample lists some 180,000 clones, around nine tenths occurring once. Material for sequencing was peripheral blood. These TCRs come from a man aged 55 to 70 with active or convalescent COVID-19.

The chain recombines TRBV11-2 with TRBJ1-5, with D possibly being TRBD1 (6 bases). With 1 base removed from V and 3 bases from J, the gap between germline ends came to 10 bases. Per germline, CDR1 SGHAT and CDR2 FQNNGV. This CDR3 region has 15 residues. The chain's CDR3 is CASSLGTAPNQPQHF. The CDR3 DNA follows: TGTGCCAGCAGCTTAGGGACAGCTCCCAATCAGCCCCAGCATTTT.

The chain is built from TRBV7-9 and TRBJ1-6; perhaps TRBD1 as D (6 bases). Germline assignment: CDR1 SEHNR and CDR2 FQNEAQ (reference sequence). V gave up 1 base and J gave up 10 bases, with 14 bases separating them. The length of the CDR3 is 15 residues. DNA for the CDR3: TGTGCCAGCAGCTTAGGTCGTGGGGGCGGGTCACCCCTCCACTTT. It encodes CASSLGRGGGSPLHF.

The chain is built from TRBV5-6 and TRBJ1-2, with D possibly TRBD1 on 6 matching bases. CDR3 size: 12 residues. V was trimmed by 1 base and J by 7 bases, leaving 8 bases between them. CDR1 is SGHDT and CDR2 is YYEEEE in the germline V gene. This CDR3 is CASSLSRGGYTF. As DNA, the CDR3 is TGTGCCAGCAGCTTGTCCAGGGGTGGCTACACCTTC.

V and J are TRBV3-1 (or the pseudogene TRBV3-2) and TRBJ1-3; D remains unclear. With 3 bases removed from V and 4 bases from J, the gap between germline ends came to 7 bases. Germline V lookup: CDR1 LGHDT, CDR2 YNNKEL (reference sequence). The CDR3 extends over 13 amino acids. The CDR3 coding sequence is TGTGCCAGCAGCCAGACTCCGGGAAACACCATATATTTT. The encoded protein is CASSQTPGNTIYF.

This clone has a handful of counts. The chain recombines TRBV12-3 or TRBV12-4 with TRBJ1-1; the D is unclear. This CDR3 region has 13 residues. Trimming cost V 3 bases and J 7 bases, with 12 bases left between them. CDR3 sequence reads: CASSFSRMGEAFF. The DNA of the CDR3 is TGTGCCAGCAGTTTCTCGAGGATGGGTGAAGCTTTCTTT.